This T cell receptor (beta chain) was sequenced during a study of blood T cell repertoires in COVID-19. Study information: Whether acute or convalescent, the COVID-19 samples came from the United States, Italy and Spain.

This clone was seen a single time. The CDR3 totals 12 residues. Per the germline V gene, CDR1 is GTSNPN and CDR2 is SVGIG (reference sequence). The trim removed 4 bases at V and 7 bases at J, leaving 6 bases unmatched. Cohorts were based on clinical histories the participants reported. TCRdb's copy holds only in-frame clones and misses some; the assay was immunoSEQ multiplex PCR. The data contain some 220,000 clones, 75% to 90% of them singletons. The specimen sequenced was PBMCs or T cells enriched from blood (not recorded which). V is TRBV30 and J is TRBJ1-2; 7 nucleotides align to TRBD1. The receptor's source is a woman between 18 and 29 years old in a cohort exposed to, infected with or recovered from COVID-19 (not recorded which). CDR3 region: CAWNRTGPGYTF. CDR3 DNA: TGTGCCTGGAACCGGACAGGCCCTGGCTACACCTTC.